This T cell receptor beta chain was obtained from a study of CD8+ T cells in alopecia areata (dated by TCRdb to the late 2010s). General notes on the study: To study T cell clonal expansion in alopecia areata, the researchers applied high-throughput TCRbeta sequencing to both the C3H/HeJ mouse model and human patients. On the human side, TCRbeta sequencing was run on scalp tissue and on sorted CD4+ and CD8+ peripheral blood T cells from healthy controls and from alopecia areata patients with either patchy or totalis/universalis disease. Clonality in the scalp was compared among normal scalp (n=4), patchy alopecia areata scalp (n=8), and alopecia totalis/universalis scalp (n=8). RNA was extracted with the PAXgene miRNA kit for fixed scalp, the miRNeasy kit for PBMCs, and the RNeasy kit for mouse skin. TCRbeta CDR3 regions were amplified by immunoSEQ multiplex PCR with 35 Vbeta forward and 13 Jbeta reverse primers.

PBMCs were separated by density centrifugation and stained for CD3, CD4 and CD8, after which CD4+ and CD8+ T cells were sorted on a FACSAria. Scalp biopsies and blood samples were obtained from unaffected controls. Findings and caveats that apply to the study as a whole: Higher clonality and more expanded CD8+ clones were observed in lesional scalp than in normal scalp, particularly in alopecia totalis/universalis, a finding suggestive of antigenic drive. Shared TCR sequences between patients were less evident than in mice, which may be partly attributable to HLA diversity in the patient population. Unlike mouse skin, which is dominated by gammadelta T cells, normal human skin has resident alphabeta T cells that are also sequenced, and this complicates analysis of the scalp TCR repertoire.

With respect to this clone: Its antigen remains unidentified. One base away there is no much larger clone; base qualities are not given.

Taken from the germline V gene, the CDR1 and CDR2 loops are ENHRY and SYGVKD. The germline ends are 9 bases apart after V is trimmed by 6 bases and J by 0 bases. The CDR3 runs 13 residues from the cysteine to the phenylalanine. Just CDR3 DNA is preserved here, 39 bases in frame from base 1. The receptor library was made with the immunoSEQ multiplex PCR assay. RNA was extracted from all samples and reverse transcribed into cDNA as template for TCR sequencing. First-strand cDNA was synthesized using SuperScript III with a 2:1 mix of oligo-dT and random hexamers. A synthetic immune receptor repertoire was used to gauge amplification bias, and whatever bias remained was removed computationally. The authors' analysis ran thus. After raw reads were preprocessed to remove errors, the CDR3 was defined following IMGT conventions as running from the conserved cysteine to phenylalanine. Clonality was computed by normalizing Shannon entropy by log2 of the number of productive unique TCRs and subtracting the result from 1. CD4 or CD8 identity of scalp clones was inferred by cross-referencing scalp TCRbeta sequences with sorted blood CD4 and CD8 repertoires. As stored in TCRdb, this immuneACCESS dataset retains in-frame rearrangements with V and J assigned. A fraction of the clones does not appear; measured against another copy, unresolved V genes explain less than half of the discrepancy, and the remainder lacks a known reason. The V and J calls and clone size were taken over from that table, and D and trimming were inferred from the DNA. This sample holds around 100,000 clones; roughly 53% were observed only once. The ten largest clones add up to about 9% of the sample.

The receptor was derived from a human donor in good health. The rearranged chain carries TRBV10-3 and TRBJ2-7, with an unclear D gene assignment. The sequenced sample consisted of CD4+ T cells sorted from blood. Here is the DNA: TGTGCCATCAGGGACCAGAGCTCCTACGAGCAGTACTTC. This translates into CAIRDQSSYEQYF.